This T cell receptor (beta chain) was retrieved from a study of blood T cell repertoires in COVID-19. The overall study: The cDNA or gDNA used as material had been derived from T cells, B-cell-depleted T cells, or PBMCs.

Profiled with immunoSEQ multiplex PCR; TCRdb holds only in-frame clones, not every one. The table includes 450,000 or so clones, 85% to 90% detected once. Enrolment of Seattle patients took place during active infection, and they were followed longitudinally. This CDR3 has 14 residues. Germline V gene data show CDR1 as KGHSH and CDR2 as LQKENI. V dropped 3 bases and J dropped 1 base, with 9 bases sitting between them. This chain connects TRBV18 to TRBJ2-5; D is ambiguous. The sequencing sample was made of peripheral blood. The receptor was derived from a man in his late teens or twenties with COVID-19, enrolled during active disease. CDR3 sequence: CASSPWASQETQYF. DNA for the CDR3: TGTGCCAGCTCACCCTGGGCCAGCCAAGAGACCCAGTACTTC.